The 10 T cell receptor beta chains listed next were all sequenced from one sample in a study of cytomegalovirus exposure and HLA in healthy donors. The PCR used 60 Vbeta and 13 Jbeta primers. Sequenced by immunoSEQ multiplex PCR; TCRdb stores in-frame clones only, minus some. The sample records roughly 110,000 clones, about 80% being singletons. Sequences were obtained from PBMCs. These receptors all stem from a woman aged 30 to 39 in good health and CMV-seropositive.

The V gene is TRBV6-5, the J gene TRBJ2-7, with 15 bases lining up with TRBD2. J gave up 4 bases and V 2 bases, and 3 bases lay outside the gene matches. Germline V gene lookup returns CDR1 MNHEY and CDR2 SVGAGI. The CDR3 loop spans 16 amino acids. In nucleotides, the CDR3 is TGTGCCAGCAGTTACCGTGGGACTAGCGGGAGGTACGAGCAGTACTTC. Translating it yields CASSYRGTSGRYEQYF.

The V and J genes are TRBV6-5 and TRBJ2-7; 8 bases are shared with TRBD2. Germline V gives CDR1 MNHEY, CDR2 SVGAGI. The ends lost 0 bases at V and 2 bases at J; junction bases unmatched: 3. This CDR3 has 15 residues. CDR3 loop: CASSYSFSGAYEQYF. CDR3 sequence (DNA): TGTGCCAGCAGTTACTCGTTTAGCGGGGCCTACGAGCAGTACTTC.

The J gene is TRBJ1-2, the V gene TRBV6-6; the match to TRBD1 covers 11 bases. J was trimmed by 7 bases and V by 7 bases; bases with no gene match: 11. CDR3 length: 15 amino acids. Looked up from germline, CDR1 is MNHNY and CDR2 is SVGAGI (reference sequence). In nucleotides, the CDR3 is TGTGCCAGCAATTCCCTCCAGGACAGGGGGCTTGGCTACACCTTC. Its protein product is CASNSLQDRGLGYTF.

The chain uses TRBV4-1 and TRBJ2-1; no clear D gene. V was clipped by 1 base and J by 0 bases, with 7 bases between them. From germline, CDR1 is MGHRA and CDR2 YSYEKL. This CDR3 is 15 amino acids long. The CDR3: CASSQGHISYNEQFF. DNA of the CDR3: TGCGCCAGCAGCCAAGGGCACATCTCCTACAATGAGCAGTTCTTC.

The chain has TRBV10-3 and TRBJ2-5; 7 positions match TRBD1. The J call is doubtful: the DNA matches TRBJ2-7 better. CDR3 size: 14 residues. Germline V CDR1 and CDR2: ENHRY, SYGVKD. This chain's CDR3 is CAISEWGQSYEQYF. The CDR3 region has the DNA TGTGCCATCAGTGAATGGGGACAGTCCTACGAGCAGTACTTC.

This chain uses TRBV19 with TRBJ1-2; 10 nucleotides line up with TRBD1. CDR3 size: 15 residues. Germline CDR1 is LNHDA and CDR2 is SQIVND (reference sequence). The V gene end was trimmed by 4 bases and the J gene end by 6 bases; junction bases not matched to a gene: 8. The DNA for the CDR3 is TGTGCCAGTAGTAGGGGACAGGGGAAGGGGAATGGCTACACCTTC. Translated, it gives CASSRGQGKGNGYTF.

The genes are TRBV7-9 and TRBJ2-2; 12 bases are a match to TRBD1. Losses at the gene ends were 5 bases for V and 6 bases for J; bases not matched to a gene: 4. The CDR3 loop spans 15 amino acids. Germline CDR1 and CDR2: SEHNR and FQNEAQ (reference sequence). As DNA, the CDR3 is TGTGCCAGCAGCCTCGGGACAGGGGGCTCCGGGGAGCTGTTTTTT. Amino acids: CASSLGTGGSGELFF.

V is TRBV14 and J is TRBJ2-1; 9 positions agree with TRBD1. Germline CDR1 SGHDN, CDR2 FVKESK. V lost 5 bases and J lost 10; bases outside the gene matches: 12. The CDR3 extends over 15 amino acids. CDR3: CASSSTGTGFGEQFF. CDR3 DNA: TGTGCCAGCAGCTCGACCGGGACAGGGTTTGGGGAGCAGTTCTTC.

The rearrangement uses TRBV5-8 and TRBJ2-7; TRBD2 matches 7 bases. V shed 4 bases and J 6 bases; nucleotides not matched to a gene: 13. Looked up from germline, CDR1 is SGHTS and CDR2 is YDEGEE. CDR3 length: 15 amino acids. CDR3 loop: CASSERLAAPPEQYF. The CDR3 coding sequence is TGTGCCAGCAGCGAAAGGCTAGCGGCCCCCCCCGAGCAGTACTTC.

CDR3 in DNA: TGTGCCATCAGTGAGGCTAGCGGAACCTACGAGCAGTACTTC. Its translation: CAISEASGTYEQYF. The chain recombines TRBV10-3 with TRBJ2-5, with TRBD2 matching over 7 bases. With the DNA end fitting TRBJ2-7 better, the J assignment may be wrong. Germline V gene data show CDR1 as ENHRY and CDR2 as SYGVKD. There are 14 residues in the CDR3.